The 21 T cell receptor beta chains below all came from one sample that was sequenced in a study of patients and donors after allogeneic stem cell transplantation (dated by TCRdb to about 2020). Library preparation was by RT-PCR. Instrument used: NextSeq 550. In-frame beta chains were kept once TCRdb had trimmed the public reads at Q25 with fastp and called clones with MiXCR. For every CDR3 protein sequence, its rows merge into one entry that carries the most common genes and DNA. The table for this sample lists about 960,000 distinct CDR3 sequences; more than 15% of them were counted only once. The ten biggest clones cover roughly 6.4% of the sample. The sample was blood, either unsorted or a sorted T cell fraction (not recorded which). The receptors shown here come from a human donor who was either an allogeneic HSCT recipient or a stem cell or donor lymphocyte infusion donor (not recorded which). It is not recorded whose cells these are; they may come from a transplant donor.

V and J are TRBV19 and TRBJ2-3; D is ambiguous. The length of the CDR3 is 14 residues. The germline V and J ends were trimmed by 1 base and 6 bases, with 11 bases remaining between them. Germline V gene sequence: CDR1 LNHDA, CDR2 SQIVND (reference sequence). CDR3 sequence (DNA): TGTGCCAGTAGTATAGGACATAAGGCGGATACGCAGTATTTT. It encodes CASSIGHKADTQYF.

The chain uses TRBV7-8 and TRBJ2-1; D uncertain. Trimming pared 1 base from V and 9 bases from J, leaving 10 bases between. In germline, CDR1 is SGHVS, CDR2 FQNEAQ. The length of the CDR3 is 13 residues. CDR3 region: CASSLEWVGEQFF. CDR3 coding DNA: TGTGCCAGCAGCTTAGAATGGGTTGGTGAGCAGTTCTTC.

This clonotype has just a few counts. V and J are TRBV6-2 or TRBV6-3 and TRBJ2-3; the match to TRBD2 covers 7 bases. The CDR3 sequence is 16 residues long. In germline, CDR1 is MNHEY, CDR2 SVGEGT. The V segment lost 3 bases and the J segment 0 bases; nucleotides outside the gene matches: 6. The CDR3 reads CASSYLGGTSTDTQYF. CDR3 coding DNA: TGTGCCAGCAGTTATCTCGGGGGGACGAGCACAGATACGCAGTATTTT.

DNA of the CDR3: TGTGCCACCAGTGGGGGGGGTGGGAGCAATCAGCCCCAGCATTTT. This codes for CATSGGGGSNQPQHF. J is TRBJ1-5 and V is TRBV24-1; the D gene is possibly TRBD1 (5 bases). Trimming pared 5 bases from V and 1 base from J, leaving 11 bases between. The CDR3 totals 15 residues. Germline V lookup: CDR1 KGHDR, CDR2 SFDVKD.

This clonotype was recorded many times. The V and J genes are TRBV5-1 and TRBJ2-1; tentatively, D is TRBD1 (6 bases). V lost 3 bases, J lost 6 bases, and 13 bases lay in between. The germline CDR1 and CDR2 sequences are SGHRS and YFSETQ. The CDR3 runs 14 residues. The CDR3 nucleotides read TGCGCCAGCAGCTCAGGGACAAAGGTCAATGAGCAGTTCTTC. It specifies CASSSGTKVNEQFF.

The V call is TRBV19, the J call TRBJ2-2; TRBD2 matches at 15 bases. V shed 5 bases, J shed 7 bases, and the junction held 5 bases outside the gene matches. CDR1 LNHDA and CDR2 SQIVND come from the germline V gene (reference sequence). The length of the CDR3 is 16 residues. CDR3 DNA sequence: TGTGCCAGTAGTGTCCGGACTAGCGGGAGGGTCGGGGAGCTGTTTTTT. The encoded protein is CASSVRTSGRVGELFF.

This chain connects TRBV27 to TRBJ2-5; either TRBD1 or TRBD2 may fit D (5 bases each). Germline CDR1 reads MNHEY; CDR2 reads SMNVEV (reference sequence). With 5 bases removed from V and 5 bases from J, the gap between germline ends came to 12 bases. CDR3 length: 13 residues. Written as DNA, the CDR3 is TGTGCCAGCAGTACCGAGGGACGGGAGACCCAGTACTTC. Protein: CASSTEGRETQYF.

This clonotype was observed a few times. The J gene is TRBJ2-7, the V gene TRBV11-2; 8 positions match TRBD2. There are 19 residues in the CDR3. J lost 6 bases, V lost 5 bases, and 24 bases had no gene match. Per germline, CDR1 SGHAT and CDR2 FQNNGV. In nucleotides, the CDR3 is TGTGCCAGCAGCCGAGTACCACACCAAACCGGGACTAGACGTGGCGAGCAGTACTTC. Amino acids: CASSRVPHQTGTRRGEQYF.

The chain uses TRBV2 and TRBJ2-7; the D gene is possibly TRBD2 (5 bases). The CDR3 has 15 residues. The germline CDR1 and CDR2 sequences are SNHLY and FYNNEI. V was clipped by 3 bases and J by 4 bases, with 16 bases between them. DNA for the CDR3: TGTGCCAGCAGTGACATCGTCGGGGTGGGATACGAGCAGTACTTC. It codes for CASSDIVGVGYEQYF.

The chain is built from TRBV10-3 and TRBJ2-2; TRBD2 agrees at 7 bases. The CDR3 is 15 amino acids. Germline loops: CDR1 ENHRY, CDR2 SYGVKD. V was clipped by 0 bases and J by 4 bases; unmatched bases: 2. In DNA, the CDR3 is TGTGCCATCAGTGAGTCGACGGGGGGCACCGGGGAGCTGTTTTTT. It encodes CAISESTGGTGELFF.

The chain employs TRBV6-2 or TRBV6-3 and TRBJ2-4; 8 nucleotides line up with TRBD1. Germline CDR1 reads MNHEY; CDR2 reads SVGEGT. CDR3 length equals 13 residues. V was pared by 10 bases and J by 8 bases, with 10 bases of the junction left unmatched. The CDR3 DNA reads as TGTGCCACCCAAGACAGGGGAAAGGACATTCAGTACTTC. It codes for CATQDRGKDIQYF.

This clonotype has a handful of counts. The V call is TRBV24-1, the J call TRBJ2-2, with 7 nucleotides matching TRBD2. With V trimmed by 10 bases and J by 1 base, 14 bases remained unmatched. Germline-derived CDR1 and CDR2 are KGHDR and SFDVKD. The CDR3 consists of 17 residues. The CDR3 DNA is TGTGCCACTCCAGACCCTCGCGGGAGAGGGAACACCGGGGAGCTGTTTTTT. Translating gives CATPDPRGRGNTGELFF.

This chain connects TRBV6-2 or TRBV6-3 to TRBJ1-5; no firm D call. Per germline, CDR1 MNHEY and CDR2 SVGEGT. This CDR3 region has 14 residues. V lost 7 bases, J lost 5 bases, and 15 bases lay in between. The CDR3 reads CASNRASRDQPQHF. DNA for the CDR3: TGTGCCAGCAATAGGGCCAGCAGAGATCAGCCCCAGCATTTT.

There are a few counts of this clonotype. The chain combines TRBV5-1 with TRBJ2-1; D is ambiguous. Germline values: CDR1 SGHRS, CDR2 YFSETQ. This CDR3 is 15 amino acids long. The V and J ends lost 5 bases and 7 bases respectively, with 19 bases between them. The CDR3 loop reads CASSSEQPRINEQFF. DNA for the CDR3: TGCGCCAGCAGTTCGGAACAGCCGAGGATTAATGAGCAGTTCTTC.

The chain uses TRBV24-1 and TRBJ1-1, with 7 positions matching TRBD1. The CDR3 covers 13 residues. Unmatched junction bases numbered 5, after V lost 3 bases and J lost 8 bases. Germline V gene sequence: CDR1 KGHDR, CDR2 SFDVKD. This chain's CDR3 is CATSDRETGEAFF. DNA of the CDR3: TGTGCCACCAGTGATCGAGAGACAGGGGAAGCTTTCTTT.

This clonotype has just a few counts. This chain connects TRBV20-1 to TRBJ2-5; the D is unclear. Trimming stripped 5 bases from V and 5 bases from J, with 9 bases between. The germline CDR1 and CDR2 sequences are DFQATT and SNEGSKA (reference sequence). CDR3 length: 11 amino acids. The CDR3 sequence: CSARPTETQYF. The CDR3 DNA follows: TGCAGTGCTCGGCCCACGGAGACCCAGTACTTC.

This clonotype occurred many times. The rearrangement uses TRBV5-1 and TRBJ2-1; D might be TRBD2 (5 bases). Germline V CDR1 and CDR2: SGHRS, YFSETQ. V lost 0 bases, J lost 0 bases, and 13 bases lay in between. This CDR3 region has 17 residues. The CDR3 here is CASSLAGTRTSYNEQFF. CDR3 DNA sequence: TGCGCCAGCAGCTTGGCCGGTACTAGGACCTCCTACAATGAGCAGTTCTTC.

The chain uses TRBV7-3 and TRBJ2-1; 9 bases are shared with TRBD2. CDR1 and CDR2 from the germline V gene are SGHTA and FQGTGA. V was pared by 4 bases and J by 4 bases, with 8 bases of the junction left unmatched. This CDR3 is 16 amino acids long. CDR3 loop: CASSSGGSGGYNEQFF. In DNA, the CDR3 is TGTGCCAGCAGCTCAGGGGGTAGCGGGGGATACAATGAGCAGTTCTTC.

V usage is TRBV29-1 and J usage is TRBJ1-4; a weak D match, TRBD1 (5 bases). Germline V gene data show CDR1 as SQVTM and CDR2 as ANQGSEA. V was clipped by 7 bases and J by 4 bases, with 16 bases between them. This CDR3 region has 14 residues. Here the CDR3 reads CSAKYGTNNEKLFF. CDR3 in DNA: TGCAGCGCTAAATACGGGACTAATAATGAAAAACTGTTTTTT.

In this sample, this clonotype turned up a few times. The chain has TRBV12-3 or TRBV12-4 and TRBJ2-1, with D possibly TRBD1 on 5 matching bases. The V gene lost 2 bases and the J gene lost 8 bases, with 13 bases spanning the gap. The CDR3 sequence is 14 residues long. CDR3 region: CASSLSRWGDEQFF. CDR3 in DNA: TGTGCCAGCAGTTTATCGCGGTGGGGCGATGAGCAGTTCTTC.

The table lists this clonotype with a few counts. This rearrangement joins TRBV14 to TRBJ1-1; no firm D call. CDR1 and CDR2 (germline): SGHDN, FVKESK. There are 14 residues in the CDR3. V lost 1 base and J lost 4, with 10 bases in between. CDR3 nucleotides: TGTGCCAGCAGCCAAGTGGGGAGAGGCACTGAAGCTTTCTTT. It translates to CASSQVGRGTEAFF.